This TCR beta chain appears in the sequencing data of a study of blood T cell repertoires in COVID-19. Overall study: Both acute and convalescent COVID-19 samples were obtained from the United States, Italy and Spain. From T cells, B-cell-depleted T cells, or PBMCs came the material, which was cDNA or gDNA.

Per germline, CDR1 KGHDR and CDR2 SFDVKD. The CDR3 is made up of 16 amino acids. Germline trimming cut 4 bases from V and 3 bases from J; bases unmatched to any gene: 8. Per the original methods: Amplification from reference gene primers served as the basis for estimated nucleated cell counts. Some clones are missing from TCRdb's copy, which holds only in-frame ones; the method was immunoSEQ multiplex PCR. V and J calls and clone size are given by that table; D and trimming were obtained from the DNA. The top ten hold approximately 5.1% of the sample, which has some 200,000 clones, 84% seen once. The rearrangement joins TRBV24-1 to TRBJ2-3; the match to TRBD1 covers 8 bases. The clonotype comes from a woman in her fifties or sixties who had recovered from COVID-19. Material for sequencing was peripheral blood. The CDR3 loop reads CATSDSRGQGTDTQYF. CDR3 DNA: TGTGCCACCAGTGACTCCCGTGGACAGGGTACAGATACGCAGTATTTT.